The T cell receptor beta chain described here comes from a study of T cells after yellow fever vaccination. Study-wide results and limits: The secondary T-cell response peaked on day 5, not day 15, but was weaker. There was a possibility that FACS-sorted repertoires contained abundant clonotypes contaminating from the bulk population.

They built TCR cDNA with 5'RACE template switching, a step that put in a universal primer site and UMIs. TCRdb redid the calling of the 5' RACE reads with MiXCR, one entry per CDR3 protein. The repertoire has roughly 120,000 distinct CDR3 sequences, around 7.7% of them found once; the top ten carry roughly 2.5%. The CDR3 loop spans 15 amino acids. Germline V gives CDR1 SGHAT, CDR2 FQNNGV. Trimming shortened V by 4 bases and J by 5 bases, and 15 bases separated the two germline ends. This clonotype was seen at least ten times. Its target is not known. The specimen was CD4+ T cells sorted from PBMCs, collected 9 to 11 days after the first yellow fever vaccination. The source is a man between 18 and 35 years old who received the YFV17D yellow fever vaccine. The chain recombines TRBV11-2 with TRBJ2-1; TRBD1 might be the D (6 bases). The CDR3, as DNA: TGTGCCAGCAGCTCAATAGACAGGAAAGACAATGAGCAGTTCTTC. It is translated as CASSSIDRKDNEQFF.